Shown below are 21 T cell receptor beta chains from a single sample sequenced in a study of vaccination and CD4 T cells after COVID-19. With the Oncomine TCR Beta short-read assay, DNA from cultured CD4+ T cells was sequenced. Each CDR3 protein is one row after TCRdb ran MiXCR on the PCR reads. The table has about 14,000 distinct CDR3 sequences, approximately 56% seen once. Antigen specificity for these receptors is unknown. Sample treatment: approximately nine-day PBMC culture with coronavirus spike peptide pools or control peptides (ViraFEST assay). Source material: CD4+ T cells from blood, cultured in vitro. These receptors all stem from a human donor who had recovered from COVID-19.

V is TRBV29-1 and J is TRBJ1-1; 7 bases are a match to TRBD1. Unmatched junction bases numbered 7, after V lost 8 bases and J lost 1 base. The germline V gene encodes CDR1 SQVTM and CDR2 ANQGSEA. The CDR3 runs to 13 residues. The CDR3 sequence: CSSRGWGNTEAFF. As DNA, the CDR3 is TGCAGCTCCAGGGGGTGGGGGAACACTGAAGCTTTCTTT.

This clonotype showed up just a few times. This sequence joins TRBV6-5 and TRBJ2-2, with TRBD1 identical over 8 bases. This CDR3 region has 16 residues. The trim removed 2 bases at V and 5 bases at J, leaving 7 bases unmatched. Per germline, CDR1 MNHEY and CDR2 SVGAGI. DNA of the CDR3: TGTGCCAGCAGTTACACCGACAGGGGTGGAACCGGGGAGCTGTTTTTT. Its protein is CASSYTDRGGTGELFF.

CDR3 in amino acids: CASRREEGRGNTEAFF. The CDR3 region has the DNA TGTGCCAGCAGGAGGGAGGAAGGCAGGGGTAACACTGAAGCTTTCTTT. The chain uses TRBV6-1 and TRBJ1-1; possible D gene TRBD1, 6 bases. Per the germline V gene, CDR1 is MNHNS and CDR2 is SASEGT. This CDR3 is 16 amino acids long. The V gene lost 6 bases and the J gene lost 2 bases, with 19 bases spanning the gap.

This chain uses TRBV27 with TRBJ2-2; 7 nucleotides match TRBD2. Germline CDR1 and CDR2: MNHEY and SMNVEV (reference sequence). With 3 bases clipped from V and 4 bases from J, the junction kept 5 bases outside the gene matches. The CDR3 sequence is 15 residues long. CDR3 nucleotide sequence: TGTGCCAGCAGTTTCTCCAGCGGGGTCACCGGGGAGCTGTTTTTT. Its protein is CASSFSSGVTGELFF.

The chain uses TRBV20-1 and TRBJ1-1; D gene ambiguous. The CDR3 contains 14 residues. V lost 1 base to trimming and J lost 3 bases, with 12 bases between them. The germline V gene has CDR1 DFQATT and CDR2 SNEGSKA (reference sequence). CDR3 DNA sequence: TGCAGTGCTAGAGCCAGGACGGGGTACACTGAAGCTTTCTTT. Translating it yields CSARARTGYTEAFF.

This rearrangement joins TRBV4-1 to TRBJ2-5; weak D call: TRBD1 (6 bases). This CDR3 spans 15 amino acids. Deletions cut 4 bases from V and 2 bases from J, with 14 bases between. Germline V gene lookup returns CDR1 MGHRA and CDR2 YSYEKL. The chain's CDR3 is CASSPLQRGQETQYF. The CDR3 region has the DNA TGCGCCAGCAGCCCGCTCCAGAGGGGGCAAGAGACCCAGTACTTC.

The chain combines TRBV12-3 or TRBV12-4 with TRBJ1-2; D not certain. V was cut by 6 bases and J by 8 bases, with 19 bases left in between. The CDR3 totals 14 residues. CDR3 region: CASSPPGRPTGYTF. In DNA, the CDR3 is TGTGCCAGCAGCCCCCCTGGCCGGCCTACCGGCTACACCTTC.

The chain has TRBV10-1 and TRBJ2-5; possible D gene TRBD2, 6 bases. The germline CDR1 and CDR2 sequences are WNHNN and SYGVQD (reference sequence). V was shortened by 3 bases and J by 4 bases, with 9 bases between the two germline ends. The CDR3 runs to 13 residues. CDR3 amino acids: CASSDGTLETQYF. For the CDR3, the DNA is TGCGCCAGCAGTGACGGGACTTTAGAGACCCAGTACTTC.

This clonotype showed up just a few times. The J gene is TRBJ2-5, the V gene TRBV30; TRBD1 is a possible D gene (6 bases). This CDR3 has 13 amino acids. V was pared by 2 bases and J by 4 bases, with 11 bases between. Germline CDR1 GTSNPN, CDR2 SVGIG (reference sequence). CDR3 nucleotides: TGTGCCTGGAGTCTTACAGGGTCAGAGACCCAGTACTTC. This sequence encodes CAWSLTGSETQYF.

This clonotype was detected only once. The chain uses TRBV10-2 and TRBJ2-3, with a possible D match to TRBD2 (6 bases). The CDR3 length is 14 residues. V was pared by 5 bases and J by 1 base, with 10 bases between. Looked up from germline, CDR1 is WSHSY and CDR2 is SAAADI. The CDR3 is CASSPLARTDTQYF. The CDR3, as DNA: TGCGCCAGCAGTCCACTAGCTCGCACAGATACGCAGTATTTT.

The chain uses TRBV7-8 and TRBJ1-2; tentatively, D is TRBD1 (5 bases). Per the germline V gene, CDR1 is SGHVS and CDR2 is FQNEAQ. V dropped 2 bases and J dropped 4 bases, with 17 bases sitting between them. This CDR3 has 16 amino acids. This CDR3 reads CASSLSISGAFYGYTF. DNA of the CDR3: TGTGCCAGCAGCTTATCAATTAGTGGGGCTTTCTATGGCTACACCTTC.

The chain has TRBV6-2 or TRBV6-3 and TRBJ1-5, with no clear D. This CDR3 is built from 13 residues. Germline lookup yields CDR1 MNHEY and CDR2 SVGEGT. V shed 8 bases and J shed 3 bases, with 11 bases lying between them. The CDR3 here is CASRDDNNQPQHF. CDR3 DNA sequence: TGTGCCAGCCGAGACGATAACAATCAGCCCCAGCATTTT.

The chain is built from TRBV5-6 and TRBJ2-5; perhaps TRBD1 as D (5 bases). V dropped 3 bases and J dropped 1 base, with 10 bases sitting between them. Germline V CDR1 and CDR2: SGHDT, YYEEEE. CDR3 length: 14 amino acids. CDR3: CASSSTDFQETQYF. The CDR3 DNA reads TGTGCCAGCAGCTCGACAGACTTCCAAGAGACCCAGTACTTC.

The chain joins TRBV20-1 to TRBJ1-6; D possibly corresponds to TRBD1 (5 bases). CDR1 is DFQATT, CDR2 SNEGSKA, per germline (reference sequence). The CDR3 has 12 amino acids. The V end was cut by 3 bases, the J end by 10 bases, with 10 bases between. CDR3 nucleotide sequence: TGCAGTGCTAGGATGGGGGGGTCACCCCTCCACTTT. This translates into CSARMGGSPLHF.

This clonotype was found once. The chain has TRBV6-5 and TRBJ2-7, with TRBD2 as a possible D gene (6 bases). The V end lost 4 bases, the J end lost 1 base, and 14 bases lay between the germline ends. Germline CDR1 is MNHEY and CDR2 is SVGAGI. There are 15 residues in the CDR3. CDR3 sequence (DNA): TGTGCCAGCAGTTTCGGGACGGGGGTTTCCTACGAGCAGTACTTC. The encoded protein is CASSFGTGVSYEQYF.

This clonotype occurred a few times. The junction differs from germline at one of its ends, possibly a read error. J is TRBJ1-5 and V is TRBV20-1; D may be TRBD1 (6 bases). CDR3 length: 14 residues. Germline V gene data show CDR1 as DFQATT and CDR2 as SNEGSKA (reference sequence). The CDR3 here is CSARERGGPQSQHF. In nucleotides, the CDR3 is TGCAGTGCTAGGGAAAGGGGGGGACCTCAGTCCCAGCATTTT.

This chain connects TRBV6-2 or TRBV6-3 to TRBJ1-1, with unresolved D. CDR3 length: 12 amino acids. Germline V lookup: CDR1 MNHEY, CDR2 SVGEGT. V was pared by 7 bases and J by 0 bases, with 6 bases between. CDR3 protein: CASNRLNTEAFF. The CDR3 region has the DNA TGTGCCAGCAACCGCCTGAACACTGAAGCTTTCTTT.

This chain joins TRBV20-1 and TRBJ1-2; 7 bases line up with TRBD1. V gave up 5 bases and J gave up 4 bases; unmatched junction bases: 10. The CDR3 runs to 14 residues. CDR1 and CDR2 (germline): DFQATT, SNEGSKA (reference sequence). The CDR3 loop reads CSAPTGAGGYGYTF. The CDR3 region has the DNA TGCAGTGCTCCTACAGGGGCTGGGGGCTATGGCTACACCTTC.

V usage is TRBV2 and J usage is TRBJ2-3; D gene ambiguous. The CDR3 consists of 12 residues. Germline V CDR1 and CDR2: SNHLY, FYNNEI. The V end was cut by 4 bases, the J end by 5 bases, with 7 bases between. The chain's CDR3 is CASSAPGDTQYF. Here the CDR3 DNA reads TGTGCCAGCAGTGCCCCGGGAGATACGCAGTATTTT.

CDR3 DNA: TGTGCCAGCAGCCCCCCGTACGAGCAGTACTTC. Translating it yields CASSPPYEQYF. V usage is TRBV9 and J usage is TRBJ2-7; no clear D gene. The ends were cut back, 4 bases at V and 4 bases at J, with 6 bases in the middle. Per germline, CDR1 SGDLS and CDR2 YYNGEE. CDR3 length equals 11 residues.

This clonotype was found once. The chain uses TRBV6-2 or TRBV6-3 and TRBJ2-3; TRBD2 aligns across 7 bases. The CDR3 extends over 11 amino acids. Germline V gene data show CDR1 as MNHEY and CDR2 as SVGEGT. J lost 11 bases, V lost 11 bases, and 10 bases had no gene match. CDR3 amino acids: CAAGSSGGQYF. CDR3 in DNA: TGTGCCGCAGGGAGCTCGGGAGGGCAGTATTTT.